This T cell receptor (beta chain) was found in a study of blood T cell repertoires in COVID-19. This clone was counted a single time. Sequencing was performed with immunoSEQ multiplex PCR; in TCRdb, only in-frame clones are kept and a portion is missing. Of around 130,000 clones in the sample, under 85% were seen once. The germline CDR1 and CDR2 sequences are SNHLY and FYNNEI. V lost 4 bases to trimming and J lost 0 bases; unmatched junction nucleotides: 1. This CDR3 is 16 amino acids long. This receptor was obtained from a man aged 35 to 55 with active or convalescent COVID-19. This chain connects TRBV2 to TRBJ2-7; 15 bases match TRBD2. Source material: peripheral blood. The CDR3 is CASSGGLAGGSYEQYF. The CDR3 bases are TGTGCCAGCAGTGGGGGACTAGCGGGGGGCTCCTACGAGCAGTACTTC.